A single sample gave rise to the 18 T cell receptor beta chains below, sequenced in a study of identical twins. MiXCR, applied by TCRdb to the 5' RACE reads, yields one record per CDR3 protein. The repertoire holds a few hundred thousand distinct CDR3 sequences, with around 8.3% as singletons. These sequences were also reported in another study, on yellow fever vaccine responses in identical twins.

The sample consisted of CD8+ T cells sorted from blood. Receptor source: a woman aged 18-29 years in good health.

This sequence joins TRBV13 and TRBJ2-5; TRBD2 agrees at 9 bases. The CDR3 is 16 residues long. V lost 5 bases to trimming and J lost 0 bases; unmatched junction nucleotides: 7. Germline-derived CDR1 and CDR2 are PRHDT and FYEKMQ (reference sequence). The CDR3 DNA follows: TGTGCCAGCAGCCGGTCTAGCGGGGAGAACCAAGAGACCCAGTACTTC. Protein sequence: CASSRSSGENQETQYF.

The genes are TRBV20-1 and TRBJ2-5, with 9 bases fitting TRBD1. CDR1 is DFQATT and CDR2 is SNEGSKA in the germline V gene (reference sequence). J lost 3 bases, V lost 0 bases, and 5 bases had no gene match. CDR3 length: 15 residues. The DNA of the CDR3 is TGCAGTGCTAGAGACCTAGGGACAGGGAAAGAGACCCAGTACTTC. It yields the protein CSARDLGTGKETQYF.

On this clonotype: At one of its ends the junction is not consistent with the germline gene, which may arise from a read error. This chain joins TRBV27 and TRBJ2-1; 7 nucleotides line up with TRBD1. Germline V lookup: CDR1 MNHEY, CDR2 SMNVEV (reference sequence). The CDR3 extends over 15 amino acids. For the CDR3, the DNA is TGTGCCAGCAGCTCCCGGGACAGACCCTACGATGAGCAGTTCTTC. It is translated as CASSSRDRPYDEQFF.

This chain joins TRBV28 and TRBJ2-7, with D tentatively TRBD2 (7 bases). From germline, CDR1 is MDHEN and CDR2 SYDVKM. V dropped 5 bases and J dropped 0 bases, with 17 bases sitting between them. The CDR3 contains 16 residues. The DNA for the CDR3 is TGTGCCAGCAGTGGTCGGGTGGGGGGGCCCTCCTACGAGCAGTACTTC. Protein sequence: CASSGRVGGPSYEQYF.

At least ten counts were recorded for this clonotype. This sequence joins TRBV27 and TRBJ2-3, with a possible D match to TRBD2 (5 bases). V was pared by 4 bases and J by 1 base, with 12 bases between. This CDR3 is built from 15 residues. The germline V gene has CDR1 MNHEY and CDR2 SMNVEV (reference sequence). For the CDR3, the DNA is TGTGCCAGCAGTTGGAGTAGCGACCGCACAGATACGCAGTATTTT. Protein: CASSWSSDRTDTQYF.

This clonotype has only a few counts. V is TRBV9 and J is TRBJ2-7; TRBD2 is a possible D gene (6 bases). The CDR3 loop spans 15 amino acids. Germline V CDR1 and CDR2: SGDLS, YYNGEE. The V end lost 3 bases, the J end lost 2 bases, and 15 bases lay between the germline ends. This CDR3 reads CASSGAGAYTYEQYF. The CDR3 nucleotides are TGTGCCAGCAGCGGAGCGGGTGCCTACACCTACGAGCAGTACTTC. The variable domain in full, completed from reference TRBV9 and TRBJ2-7, reads DSGVTQTPKHLITATGQRVTLRCSPRSGDLSVYWYQQSLDQGLQFLIQYYNGEERAKGNILERFSAQQFPDLHSELNLSSLELGDSALYFCASSGAGAYTYEQYFGPGTRLTVT.

The sample holds many counts of this clonotype. V usage is TRBV7-9 and J usage is TRBJ2-1, with D maybe TRBD2 (5 bases). In germline, CDR1 is SEHNR, CDR2 FQNEAQ (reference sequence). Trimming shortened V by 0 bases and J by 3 bases, and 6 bases separated the two germline ends. This CDR3 comprises 14 residues. The CDR3 DNA sequence: TGTGCCAGCAGCTTAGCCCGGGACTACAATGAGCAGTTCTTC. This translates into CASSLARDYNEQFF. The variable domain in full, completed from reference TRBV7-9 and TRBJ2-1, reads DTGVSQNPRHKITKRGQNVTFRCDPISEHNRLYWYRQTLGQGPEFLTYFQNEAQLEKSRLLSDRFSAERPKGSFSTLEIQRTEQGDSAMYLCASSLARDYNEQFFGPGTRLTVL.

This clonotype came up a few times. This chain uses TRBV27 with TRBJ1-5; unclear D gene. The CDR3 length is 13 residues. V was pared by 2 bases and J by 7 bases, with 9 bases between. Germline CDR1 is MNHEY and CDR2 is SMNVEV (reference sequence). CDR3 protein: CASSLGPRQPQHF. CDR3 sequence (DNA): TGTGCCAGCAGTTTAGGCCCTCGACAGCCCCAGCATTTT.

The chain has TRBV9 and TRBJ1-1; D gene uncertain. Germline CDR1 is SGDLS and CDR2 is YYNGEE. V lost 6 bases to trimming and J lost 4 bases, with 4 bases between them. This CDR3 is built from 10 residues. CDR3 region: CASTPTEAFF. CDR3 coding DNA: TGTGCCAGCACACCCACTGAAGCTTTCTTT.

The chain recombines TRBV6-1 with TRBJ2-7; a possible D gene is TRBD1 (6 bases). The CDR3 totals 13 residues. Trimming took 6 bases from V and 3 from J, leaving 12 bases between them. The germline V gene encodes CDR1 MNHNS and CDR2 SASEGT. Here the CDR3 reads CASSSGHRYEQYF. Here the CDR3 DNA reads TGTGCCAGCAGCTCGGGACACCGCTACGAGCAGTACTTC.

This clonotype was recorded a few times. The J gene is TRBJ2-2, the V gene TRBV20-1, with D possibly being TRBD1 or TRBD2 (6 bases each). Germline V lookup: CDR1 DFQATT, CDR2 SNEGSKA (reference sequence). The CDR3 has 18 amino acids. V lost 0 bases to trimming and J lost 4 bases, with 21 bases between them. The CDR3 DNA sequence: TGCAGTGCTAGAGATGAAGGTGGGGCAGGGGACTTCACCGGGGAGCTGTTTTTT. Its translation: CSARDEGGAGDFTGELFF.

This clonotype has just a few counts. For the CDR3, the DNA is TGCAGTGCTAGAGATGACCCCGGGACTAGCGGGACTTACACCGGGGAGCTGTTTTTT. Its protein is CSARDDPGTSGTYTGELFF. The chain combines TRBV20-1 with TRBJ2-2; 13 bases line up with TRBD2. This CDR3 has 19 amino acids. CDR1 DFQATT and CDR2 SNEGSKA come from the germline V gene (reference sequence). J was trimmed by 3 bases and V by 0 bases; bases with no gene match: 10.

The rearrangement uses TRBV7-9 and TRBJ1-1, with 7 bases that match TRBD1. V was pared by 1 base and J by 3 bases, with 5 bases of the junction left unmatched. The length of the CDR3 is 15 residues. CDR1 SEHNR and CDR2 FQNEAQ come from the germline V gene (reference sequence). Here the CDR3 DNA reads TGTGCCAGCAGCTTAGACACAGGGGATTACACTGAAGCTTTCTTT. It translates to CASSLDTGDYTEAFF.

This clonotype showed up many times. The genes are TRBV27 and TRBJ2-1; 8 bases line up with TRBD1. The junction had 4 bases not matched to a gene; V was cut back by 5 bases and J by 1 base. CDR1 and CDR2 (germline): MNHEY, SMNVEV (reference sequence). The CDR3 is 15 residues long. This chain's CDR3 is CASSLGTGSYNEQFF. The CDR3 nucleotides are TGTGCCAGCAGTCTAGGGACAGGTTCCTACAATGAGCAGTTCTTC.

The table lists this clonotype with many counts. The J gene is TRBJ1-2, the V gene TRBV9; D remains ambiguous. The CDR3 is 11 residues long. CDR1 and CDR2 (germline): SGDLS, YYNGEE. V lost 6 bases and J 6 bases, leaving 9 bases between the germline ends. The CDR3 reads CASTEGDGYTF. The CDR3 region has the DNA TGTGCCAGCACTGAAGGAGATGGCTACACCTTC.

The chain combines TRBV6-1 with TRBJ2-1; 7 bases are a match to TRBD2. CDR1 is MNHNS and CDR2 is SASEGT in the germline V gene. The CDR3 runs 13 residues. V lost 7 bases to trimming and J lost 5 bases; unmatched junction nucleotides: 5. DNA for the CDR3: TGTGCCAGCACGGGACTATCCAACAATGAGCAGTTCTTC. Amino acid sequence: CASTGLSNNEQFF.

The table lists this clonotype with many counts. The chain has TRBV19 and TRBJ2-3; 8 positions match TRBD2. Looked up from germline, CDR1 is LNHDA and CDR2 is SQIVND (reference sequence). V lost 4 bases and J lost 0; bases outside the gene matches: 6. The CDR3 has 16 amino acids. The DNA of the CDR3 is TGTGCCAGTAGTACCTTAGCGGGACCGAGCACAGATACGCAGTATTTT. Translation gives CASSTLAGPSTDTQYF.

This clonotype was counted only a few times. The genes are TRBV2 and TRBJ2-1, with D uncertain. CDR1 is SNHLY, CDR2 FYNNEI, per germline. V dropped 7 bases and J dropped 13 bases, with 14 bases sitting between them. The CDR3 runs 11 residues. The CDR3 bases are TGTGCCAGCATGTGGTGGGCAGGCCAGTTCTTC. Its protein is CASMWWAGQFF.